This T cell receptor (beta chain) was identified during a study of graft-versus-host responses after intestinal transplantation. This CDR3 is built from 16 residues. The V gene's germline CDR1 is MNHEY and CDR2 SVGAGI. Trimming took 0 bases from V and 14 from J, leaving 24 bases between them. Comments on this clone: Its antigen remains unknown.

Profiling relied on immunoSEQ multiplex PCR, and the TCRdb table lists in-frame clones only, not all of them. The sample includes roughly 80,000 clones, around 90% of them seen just once. The sequences come from unstimulated CD8+ T cells sorted from spleen or lymph node cells, collected before transplant. This TCR was sampled from a human donor who was the organ donor for an intestinal transplant. This sequence joins TRBV6-5 and TRBJ2-3; either TRBD1 or TRBD2 may supply D (5 bases each). The CDR3 spells CASSYSNPGRAELVYF. CDR3 nucleotide sequence: TGTGCCAGCAGTTACTCGAATCCGGGGCGGGCCGAGTTGGTGTATTTT.